The rows below give T cell receptor beta chains drawn from one sample of a study of CD8+CD57+ T cells in acquired aplastic anemia. MiXCR was run by TCRdb on the reads, yielding one entry per CDR3 protein. The table has about 180,000 distinct CDR3 sequences, 46% seen once. Sequencing was carried out using sorted CD4+, CD8+, or CD8+CD57+ T cells (not recorded which) from PBMCs. These receptors all stem from a human donor in good health. The CDR3 runs from the conserved cysteine through the conserved F or W. Each record gives: clone size, J gene, D gene, V gene, CDR3 protein, CDR3 DNA. D genes are given only for firm matches. The size field is filled for only some rows; it gives once, few, many or a size class.

size: many
J: TRBJ2-1
D: TRBD2
V: TRBV2
CDR3: CASTQRESSYNEQFF
DNA: TGTGCCAGTACCCAGCGGGAATCATCCTACAATGAGCAGTTCTTC

size: -
J: TRBJ2-7
D: -
V: TRBV5-5
CDR3: CASSLDRAVYEQYF
DNA: TGTGCCAGCAGCTTGGACAGGGCCGTTTACGAGCAGTACTTC

size: few
J: TRBJ1-5
D: -
V: TRBV7-6
CDR3: CASSLNRVNQPQHF
DNA: TGTGCCAGCAGCTTAAACAGGGTTAATCAGCCCCAGCATTTT

size: many
J: TRBJ1-1
D: TRBD1
V: TRBV19
CDR3: CASSPRTAGGRDTEAFF
DNA: TGTGCCAGTAGTCCAAGAACCGCAGGGGGCAGAGACACTGAAGCTTTCTTT

size: few
J: TRBJ1-5
D: TRBD1
V: TRBV13
CDR3: CASSSGQRGLQHF
DNA: TGTGCCAGCAGCTCGGGACAGAGGGGGCTCCAGCATTTT

size: -
J: TRBJ2-7
D: -
V: TRBV21-1
CDR3: CASSTLAGGLEQYF
DNA: TGTGCCAGCAGCACACTAGCGGGGGGGCTTGAGCAGTACTTC

size: -
J: TRBJ2-3
D: -
V: TRBV30
CDR3: CAWNSGDTDTQYF
DNA: TGTGCCTGGAATAGCGGAGATACAGATACGCAGTATTTT

size: -
J: TRBJ2-5
D: -
V: TRBV9
CDR3: CASSVDETQYF
DNA: TGTGCCAGCAGCGTAGATGAGACCCAGTACTTC

size: -
J: TRBJ2-7
D: -
V: TRBV6-1
CDR3: CASRETGAYEQYF
DNA: TGTGCCAGCAGGGAGACAGGAGCCTACGAGCAGTACTTC

size: few
J: TRBJ1-6
D: -
V: TRBV7-2
CDR3: CASSGGGNSPLHF
DNA: TGTGCCAGCAGTGGAGGGGGGAATTCACCCCTCCACTTT

size: -
J: TRBJ2-5
D: -
V: TRBV27
CDR3: CASSNAGRSGETQYF
DNA: TGTGCCAGCAGTAACGCCGGGAGATCGGGAGAGACCCAGTACTTC

size: once
J: TRBJ2-1
D: TRBD2
V: TRBV25-1
CDR3: CASSARGGYNEQFF
DNA: TGTGCCAGCAGTGCTCGGGGAGGGTACAATGAGCAGTTCTTC

size: -
J: TRBJ2-7
D: TRBD1
V: TRBV19
CDR3: CASSPMTGVSYEQYF
DNA: TGTGCCAGTAGTCCAATGACAGGGGTCTCCTACGAGCAGTACTTC

size: many
J: TRBJ1-6
D: -
V: TRBV7-9
CDR3: CASSLVLGPLHF
DNA: TGTGCCAGCAGCTTAGTCCTTGGACCCCTCCACTTT

size: many
J: TRBJ2-1
D: TRBD2
V: TRBV7-9
CDR3: CASSLLAGVYNEQFF
DNA: TGTGCCAGCAGCTTACTAGCGGGAGTCTACAATGAGCAGTTCTTC

size: once
J: TRBJ1-1
D: -
V: TRBV9
CDR3: CASSAQGAEAFF
DNA: TGTGCCAGCAGCGCTCAGGGAGCTGAAGCTTTCTTT

size: -
J: TRBJ1-2
D: TRBD1
V: TRBV29-1
CDR3: CSGLGVTGDYGYTF
DNA: TGCAGCGGACTAGGGGTCACAGGGGACTATGGCTACACCTTC

size: -
J: TRBJ1-1
D: -
V: TRBV10-3
CDR3: CAAGDTLNTEAFF
DNA: TGTGCCGCGGGGGATACCTTGAACACTGAAGCTTTCTTT

size: -
J: TRBJ1-1
D: -
V: TRBV7-9
CDR3: CASREAVGRNTEAFF
DNA: TGTGCCAGCAGGGAAGCGGTCGGCAGGAACACTGAAGCTTTCTTT

size: many
J: TRBJ1-1
D: -
V: TRBV5-4
CDR3: CASSSAPNTEAFF
DNA: TGTGCCAGCAGCTCAGCACCGAACACTGAAGCTTTCTTT

size: many
J: TRBJ2-7
D: TRBD2
V: TRBV10-3
CDR3: CAISGTSGDSYEQYF
DNA: TGTGCCATCAGTGGTACTAGCGGGGACTCCTACGAGCAGTACTTC

size: many
J: TRBJ2-5
D: -
V: TRBV12-3/TRBV12-4
CDR3: CASSWQETQYF
DNA: TGTGCCAGCAGTTGGCAGGAGACCCAGTACTTC

size: -
J: TRBJ2-5
D: -
V: TRBV4-2
CDR3: CASSQDRRGAETQYF
DNA: TGTGCCAGCAGCCAAGATAGACGGGGGGCGGAGACCCAGTACTTC

size: -
J: TRBJ2-5
D: TRBD2
V: TRBV9
CDR3: CASSVGGRPGETQYF
DNA: TGTGCCAGCAGCGTAGGCGGGAGGCCAGGGGAGACCCAGTACTTC

size: -
J: TRBJ2-1
D: TRBD2
V: TRBV29-1
CDR3: CSVDLTGLAGGPHEQFF
DNA: TGCAGCGTTGACCTGACGGGACTAGCGGGAGGGCCTCATGAGCAGTTCTTC

size: many
J: TRBJ2-7
D: -
V: TRBV7-6
CDR3: CASSLVAGPYEQYF
DNA: TGTGCCAGCAGCTTAGTGGCGGGCCCCTACGAGCAGTACTTC

size: -
J: TRBJ2-7
D: TRBD1
V: TRBV25-1
CDR3: CASSEAYRDRTYEQYF
DNA: TGTGCCAGCAGTGAAGCTTACCGGGACAGAACCTACGAGCAGTACTTC

size: many
J: TRBJ1-1
D: TRBD1
V: TRBV19
CDR3: CASSIAPTGRSNTEAFF
DNA: TGTGCCAGTAGTATAGCCCCGACAGGGCGGTCGAACACTGAAGCTTTCTTT

size: -
J: TRBJ1-1
D: -
V: TRBV6-1
CDR3: CASSLYRANTEAFF
DNA: TGTGCCAGCAGTCTCTACCGGGCGAACACTGAAGCTTTCTTT

size: many
J: TRBJ2-7
D: -
V: TRBV20-1
CDR3: CSARGPGGIRTQYEQYF
DNA: TGCAGTGCTAGAGGCCCCGGAGGAATTAGGACCCAATACGAGCAGTACTTC

size: -
J: TRBJ1-1
D: TRBD1
V: TRBV7-6
CDR3: CASSLAGQHTEAFF
DNA: TGTGCCAGCAGCTTAGCGGGACAGCACACTGAAGCTTTCTTT

size: -
J: TRBJ2-1
D: -
V: TRBV11-1
CDR3: CASSSRLGSISYNEQFF
DNA: TGTGCCAGCAGCTCCCGTCTGGGATCCATATCCTACAATGAGCAGTTCTTC

size: -
J: TRBJ2-5
D: TRBD1
V: TRBV10-3
CDR3: CAISDPGQLKQETQYF
DNA: TGTGCCATCAGTGACCCGGGACAGCTTAAACAAGAGACCCAGTACTTC

size: -
J: TRBJ2-6
D: TRBD2
V: TRBV12-3/TRBV12-4
CDR3: CASSPRLAGGQDSGANVLTF
DNA: TGTGCCAGCAGTCCCCGACTAGCGGGAGGCCAAGACTCTGGGGCCAACGTCCTGACTTTC

size: many
J: TRBJ2-7
D: -
V: TRBV2
CDR3: CASTPRAGFTYEQYF
DNA: TGTGCCAGCACCCCTAGGGCGGGATTTACCTACGAGCAGTACTTC

size: many
J: TRBJ2-1
D: -
V: TRBV24-1
CDR3: CATSDPSASGPTYREQFF
DNA: TGTGCCACCAGTGATCCCAGCGCCAGCGGGCCTACTTACCGCGAGCAGTTCTTC

size: few
J: TRBJ2-7
D: TRBD2
V: TRBV6-5
CDR3: CASSYSGSRGRAREQYF
DNA: TGTGCCAGCAGTTACTCCGGTAGTCGCGGGAGGGCTCGGGAGCAGTACTTC

size: few
J: TRBJ1-2
D: -
V: TRBV24-1
CDR3: CATSDLWGTDSHGYTF
DNA: TGTGCCACCAGTGATTTGTGGGGGACTGATTCGCATGGCTACACCTTC

size: -
J: TRBJ2-2
D: -
V: TRBV10-3
CDR3: CATVDYANTGELFF
DNA: TGTGCCACCGTAGACTACGCGAACACCGGGGAGCTGTTTTTT

size: -
J: TRBJ2-1
D: TRBD2
V: TRBV18
CDR3: CASPPIAGANEQFF
DNA: TGTGCCAGCCCACCGATAGCGGGAGCGAATGAGCAGTTCTTC